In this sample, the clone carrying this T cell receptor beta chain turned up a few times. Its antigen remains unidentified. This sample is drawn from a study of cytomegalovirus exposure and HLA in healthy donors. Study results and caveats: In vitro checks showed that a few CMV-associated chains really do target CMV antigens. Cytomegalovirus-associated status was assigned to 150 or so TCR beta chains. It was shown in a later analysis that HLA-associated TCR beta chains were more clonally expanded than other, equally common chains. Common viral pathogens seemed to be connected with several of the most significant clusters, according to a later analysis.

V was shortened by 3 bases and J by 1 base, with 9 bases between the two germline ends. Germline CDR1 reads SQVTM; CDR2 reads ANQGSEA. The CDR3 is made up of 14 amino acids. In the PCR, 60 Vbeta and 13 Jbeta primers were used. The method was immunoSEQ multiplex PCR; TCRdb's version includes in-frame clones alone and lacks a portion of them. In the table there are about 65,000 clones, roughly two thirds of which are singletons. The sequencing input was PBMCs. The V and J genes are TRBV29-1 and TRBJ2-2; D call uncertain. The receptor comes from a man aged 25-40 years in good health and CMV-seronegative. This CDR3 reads CSVETPGNTGELFF. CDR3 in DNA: TGCAGCGTTGAGACCCCAGGGAACACCGGGGAGCTGTTTTTT.